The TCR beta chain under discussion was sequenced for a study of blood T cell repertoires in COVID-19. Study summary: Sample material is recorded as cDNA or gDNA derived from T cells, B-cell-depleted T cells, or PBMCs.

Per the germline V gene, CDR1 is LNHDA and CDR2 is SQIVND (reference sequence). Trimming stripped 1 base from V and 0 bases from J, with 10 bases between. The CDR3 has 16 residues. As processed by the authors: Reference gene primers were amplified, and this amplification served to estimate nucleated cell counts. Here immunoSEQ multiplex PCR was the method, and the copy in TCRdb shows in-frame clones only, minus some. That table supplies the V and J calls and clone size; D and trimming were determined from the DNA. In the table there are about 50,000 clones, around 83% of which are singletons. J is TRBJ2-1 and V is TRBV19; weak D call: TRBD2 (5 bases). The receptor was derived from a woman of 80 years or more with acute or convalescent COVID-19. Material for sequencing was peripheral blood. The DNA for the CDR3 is TGTGCCAGTAGTATAGTCCCCGGGGACTCCTACAATGAGCAGTTCTTC. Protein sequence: CASSIVPGDSYNEQFF.